This TCR beta chain stems from a study of PD-1 blockade in classical Hodgkin lymphoma. Study context: Patients received nivolumab 3 mg/kg intravenously every 2 weeks.

There are 14 residues in the CDR3. Trimming cost V 5 bases and J 4 bases; bases outside gene matches: 5. From germline, CDR1 is SGHAT and CDR2 FQNNGV. General study points: Reported baseline diversity: healthy donors highest, relapsed/refractory patients lowest. Complete responders' baseline diversity resembled that of newly diagnosed patients.

Data came from immunoSEQ multiplex PCR; TCRdb stores just in-frame clones and leaves some out. The sample carries tens of thousands of clones, over 80% recorded once. Comment on this clone: As yet, its antigen is unknown.

Time point: cycle 4 day 1 (C4D1), after more than five weeks of nivolumab. Every single patient, without exception, relapsed after autologous stem cell transplantation, and brentuximab vedotin exposure varied. The chain has TRBV11-2 and TRBJ2-5; 9 nucleotides agree with TRBD1. Here the sequenced sample was peripheral blood mononuclear cells (PBMCs), taken before the fourth cycle of nivolumab. The receptor was derived from a human donor with classical Hodgkin lymphoma. CDR3: CASSKQGARETQYF. The CDR3 DNA sequence: TGTGCCAGCAGCAAACAGGGGGCTCGAGAGACCCAGTACTTC.